This T cell receptor (beta chain) comes out of a study of cytomegalovirus exposure and HLA in healthy donors. General observations from the study: With DRB1 most and HLA-C fewest, TCR association rates differed between HLA loci in a later analysis. Presence/absence analysis assumed near-uniform sequencing depth across donors. Analysis performed later showed TCR beta chains linked to HLA being more clonally expanded than equally common others.

V lost 10 bases and J lost 1; bases outside the gene matches: 9. The CDR3 is 14 amino acids. Germline-derived CDR1 and CDR2 are SNHLY and FYNNEI. There are a few counts of this clone. Its antigen remains unknown. Both 60 Vbeta primers and 13 Jbeta primers went into the PCR. The table came from immunoSEQ multiplex PCR; TCRdb's copy has only in-frame clones and leaves some out. The sample includes around 140,000 clones, 8.5% to 10% of them seen just once. This sequence joins TRBV2 and TRBJ2-7; the match to TRBD2 covers 8 bases. The TCR originated in a man in his fifties in good health and CMV-seronegative. Sequencing used PBMCs. The CDR3 protein is CATADGRGSYEQYF. The DNA of the CDR3 is TGTGCCACGGCCGACGGGAGGGGATCCTACGAGCAGTACTTC. The full variable domain, with the rest looked up from reference TRBV2 and TRBJ2-7, is EPEVTQTPSHQVTQMGQEVILRCVPISNHLYFYWYRQILGQKVEFLVSFYNNEISEKSEIFDDQFSVERPDGSNFTLKIRSTKLEDSAMYFCATADGRGSYEQYFGPGTRLTVT.